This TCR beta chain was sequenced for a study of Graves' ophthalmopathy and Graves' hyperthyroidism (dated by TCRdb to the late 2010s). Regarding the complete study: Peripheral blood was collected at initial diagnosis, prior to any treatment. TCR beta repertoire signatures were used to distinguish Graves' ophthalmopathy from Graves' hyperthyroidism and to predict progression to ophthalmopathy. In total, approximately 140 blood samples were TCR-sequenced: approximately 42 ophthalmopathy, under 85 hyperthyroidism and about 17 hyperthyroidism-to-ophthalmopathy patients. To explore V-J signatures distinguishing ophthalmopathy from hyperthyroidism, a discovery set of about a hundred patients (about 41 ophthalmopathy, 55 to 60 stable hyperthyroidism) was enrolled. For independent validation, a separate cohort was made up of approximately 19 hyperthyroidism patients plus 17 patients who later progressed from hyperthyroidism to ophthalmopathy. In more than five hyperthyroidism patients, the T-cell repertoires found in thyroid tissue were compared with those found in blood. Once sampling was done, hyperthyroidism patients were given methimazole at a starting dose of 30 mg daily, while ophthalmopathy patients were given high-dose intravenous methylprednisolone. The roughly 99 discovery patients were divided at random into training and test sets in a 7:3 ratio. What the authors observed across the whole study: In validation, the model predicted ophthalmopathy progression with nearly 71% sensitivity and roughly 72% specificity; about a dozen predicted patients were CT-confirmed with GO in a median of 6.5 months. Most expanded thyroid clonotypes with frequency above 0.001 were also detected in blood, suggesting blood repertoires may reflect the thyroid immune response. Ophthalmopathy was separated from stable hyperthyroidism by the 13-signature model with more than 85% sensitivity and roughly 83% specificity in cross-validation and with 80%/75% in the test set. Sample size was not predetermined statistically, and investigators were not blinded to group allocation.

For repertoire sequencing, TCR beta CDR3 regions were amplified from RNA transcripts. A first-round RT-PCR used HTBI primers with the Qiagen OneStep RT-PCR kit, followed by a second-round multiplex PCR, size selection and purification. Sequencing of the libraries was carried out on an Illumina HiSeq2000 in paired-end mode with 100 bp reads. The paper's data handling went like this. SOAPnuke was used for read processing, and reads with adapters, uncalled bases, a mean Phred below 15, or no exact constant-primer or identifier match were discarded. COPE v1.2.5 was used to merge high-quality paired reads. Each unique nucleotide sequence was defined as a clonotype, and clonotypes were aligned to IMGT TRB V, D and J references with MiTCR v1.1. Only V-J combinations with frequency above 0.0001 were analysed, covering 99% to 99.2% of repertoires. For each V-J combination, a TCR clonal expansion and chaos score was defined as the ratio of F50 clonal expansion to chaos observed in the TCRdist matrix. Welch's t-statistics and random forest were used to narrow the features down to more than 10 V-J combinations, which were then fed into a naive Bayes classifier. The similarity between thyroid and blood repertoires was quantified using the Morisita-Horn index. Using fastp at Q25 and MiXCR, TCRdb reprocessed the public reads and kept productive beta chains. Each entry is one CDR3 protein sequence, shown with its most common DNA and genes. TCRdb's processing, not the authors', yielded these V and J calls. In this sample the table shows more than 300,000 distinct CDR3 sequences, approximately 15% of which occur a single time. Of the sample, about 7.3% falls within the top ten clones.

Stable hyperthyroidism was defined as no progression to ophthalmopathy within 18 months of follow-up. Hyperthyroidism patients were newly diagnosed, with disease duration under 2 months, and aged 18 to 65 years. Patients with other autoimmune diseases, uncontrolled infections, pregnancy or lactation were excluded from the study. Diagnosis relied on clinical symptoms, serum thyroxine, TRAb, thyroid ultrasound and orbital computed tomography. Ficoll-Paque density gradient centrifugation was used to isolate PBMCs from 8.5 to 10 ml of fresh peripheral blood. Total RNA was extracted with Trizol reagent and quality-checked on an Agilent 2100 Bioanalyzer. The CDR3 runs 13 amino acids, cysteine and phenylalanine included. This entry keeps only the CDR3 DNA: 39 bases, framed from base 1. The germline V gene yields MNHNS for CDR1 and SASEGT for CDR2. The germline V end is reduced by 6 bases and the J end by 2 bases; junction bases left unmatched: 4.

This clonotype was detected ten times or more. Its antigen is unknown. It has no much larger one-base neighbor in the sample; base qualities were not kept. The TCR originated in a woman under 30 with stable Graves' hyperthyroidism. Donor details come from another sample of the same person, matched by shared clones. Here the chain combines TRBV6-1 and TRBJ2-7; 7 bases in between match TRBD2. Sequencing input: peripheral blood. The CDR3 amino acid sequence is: CASSDGGTYEQYF. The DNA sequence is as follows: TGTGCCAGCAGCGACGGGGGGACCTACGAGCAGTACTTC.